These 7 T cell receptor beta chains share one sample of origin, sequenced in a study of blood T cell repertoires in COVID-19. Here immunoSEQ multiplex PCR was the method, and the copy in TCRdb shows in-frame clones only, minus some. The sample includes more than 400,000 clones, 90% seen only once; the top ten take approximately 0.55%. Material for sequencing was PBMCs or T cells enriched from blood (not recorded which). These receptors were taken from a man between 18 and 35 years old who had recovered from COVID-19.

The rearrangement joins TRBV10-3 to TRBJ2-2, with 7 bases that match TRBD1. The CDR3 spans 15 residues. From germline, CDR1 is ENHRY and CDR2 SYGVKD. J was trimmed by 2 bases and V by 5 bases; bases with no gene match: 5. The CDR3 sequence: CAISRDRTNTGELFF. CDR3 in DNA: TGTGCCATCAGTAGGGACAGAACTAACACCGGGGAGCTGTTTTTT.

The chain joins TRBV4-1 to TRBJ1-4; 9 nucleotides match TRBD1. Trimming removed 2 bases from V and 8 bases from J; junction bases left unmatched: 12. Per the germline V gene, CDR1 is MGHRA and CDR2 is YSYEKL. CDR3 length equals 17 residues. The CDR3 loop reads CASSQKGPGQGREKLFF. The CDR3 DNA follows: TGCGCCAGCAGCCAAAAGGGTCCGGGACAGGGTCGAGAAAAACTGTTTTTT.

J is TRBJ2-3 and V is TRBV6-6; weak D call: TRBD2 (6 bases). V dropped 5 bases and J dropped 6 bases, with 9 bases sitting between them. The CDR3 length is 12 residues. Germline values: CDR1 MNHNY, CDR2 SVGAGI (reference sequence). The CDR3 protein is CASSTGGDTQYF. The CDR3 bases are TGTGCCAGCAGTACCGGAGGGGATACGCAGTATTTT.

The rearrangement links TRBV10-2 to TRBJ1-5; TRBD1 is a possible D gene (5 bases). Trimming took 6 bases from V and 6 from J, leaving 12 bases between them. The CDR3 is 13 residues long. Germline CDR1 and CDR2: WSHSY and SAAADI. The DNA of the CDR3 is TGCGCCAGCAGCCCGACAGCGGGTCAGCCCCAGCATTTT. This codes for CASSPTAGQPQHF.

The V call is TRBV3-1 (or the pseudogene TRBV3-2), the J call TRBJ1-2, with 9 bases aligning to TRBD1. The CDR3 contains 11 residues. The germline V gene has CDR1 LGHDT and CDR2 YNNKEL (reference sequence). Germline trimming cut 8 bases from V and 13 bases from J; bases unmatched to any gene: 8. CDR3 bases: TGTGCCAGCCGGGGACAGGGAGAACTCACCTTC. As protein: CASRGQGELTF.

In nucleotides, the CDR3 is TGTGCCAGCAGGACAGAGGACAGCTTATACTATGGCTACACCTTC. Residues: CASRTEDSLYYGYTF. J is TRBJ1-2 and V is TRBV6-5; maybe TRBD1 (6 bases). CDR1 is MNHEY and CDR2 is SVGAGI in the germline V gene. The germline V and J ends were trimmed by 6 bases and 3 bases, with 17 bases remaining between them. The CDR3 consists of 15 residues.

The chain links TRBV5-1 to TRBJ2-6; 9 bases line up with TRBD1. Germline trimming cut 2 bases from V and 2 bases from J; bases unmatched to any gene: 8. Germline CDR1 and CDR2: SGHRS and YFSETQ. The CDR3 consists of 18 residues. The CDR3 bases are TGCGCCAGCAGCTTAACCCCCGGGACAGGGACTGGGGCCAACGTCCTGACTTTC. It yields the protein CASSLTPGTGTGANVLTF.